This TCR beta chain was found in a study of blood T cell repertoires in COVID-19. Study-level background: Samples came from the United States, Italy and Spain, spanning acute and convalescent COVID-19. PBMCs, B-cell-depleted T cells, or T cells were the source of the cDNA or gDNA that made up the material.

The CDR3 extends over 15 amino acids. Germline V gives CDR1 MGHRA, CDR2 YSYEKL. V lost 4 bases, J lost 0 bases, and 5 bases stayed unmatched. In the original workflow: Amplification from reference gene primers served as the basis for estimated nucleated cell counts. TCRdb's copy holds only in-frame clones and misses some; the assay was immunoSEQ multiplex PCR. The D gene and trimming were derived from the DNA, and the V and J assignments and clone size from that table. The sample gives 55,000 to 75,000 clones, approximately 86% of which show up once; 3.5% is in the top ten. The sequenced sample consisted of peripheral blood. This rearrangement joins TRBV4-1 to TRBJ1-1; 7 nucleotides match TRBD1. The receptor's source is a man in his fifties with active COVID-19. The chain's CDR3 is CASSRQDRMNTEAFF. The CDR3 DNA reads TGCGCCAGCAGCCGGCAGGACAGGATGAACACTGAAGCTTTCTTT.